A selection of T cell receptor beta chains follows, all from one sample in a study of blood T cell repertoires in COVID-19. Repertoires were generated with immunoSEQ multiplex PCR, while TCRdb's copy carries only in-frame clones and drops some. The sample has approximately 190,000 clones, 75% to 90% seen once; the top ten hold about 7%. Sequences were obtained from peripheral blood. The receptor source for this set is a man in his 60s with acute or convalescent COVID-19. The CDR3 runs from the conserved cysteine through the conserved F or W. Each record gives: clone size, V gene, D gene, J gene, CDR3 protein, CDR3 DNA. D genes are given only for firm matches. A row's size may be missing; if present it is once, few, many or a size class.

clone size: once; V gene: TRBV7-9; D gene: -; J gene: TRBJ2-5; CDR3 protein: CASRPRQNLEETQYF; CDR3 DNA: TGTGCCAGCAGACCGAGACAGAACCTGGAAGAGACCCAGTACTTC
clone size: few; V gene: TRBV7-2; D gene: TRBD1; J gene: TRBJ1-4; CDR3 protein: CASSWSTGVNEKLFF; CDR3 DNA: TGTGCCAGCAGCTGGAGTACAGGGGTGAATGAAAAACTGTTTTTT
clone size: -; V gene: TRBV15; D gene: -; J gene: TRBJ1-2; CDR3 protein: CATSRGGRGASYGYTF; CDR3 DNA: TGTGCCACCAGCAGGGGCGGGAGGGGCGCAAGCTATGGCTACACCTTC
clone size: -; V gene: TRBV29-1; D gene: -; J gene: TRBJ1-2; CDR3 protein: CSVEADRDYGYTF; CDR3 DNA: TGCAGCGTTGAAGCGGACCGGGATTATGGCTACACCTTC
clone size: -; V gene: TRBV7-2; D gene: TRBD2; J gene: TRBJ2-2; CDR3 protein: CASSINLAGNTGELFF; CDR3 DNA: TGTGCCAGCAGCATCAACTTAGCGGGGAACACCGGGGAGCTGTTTTTT
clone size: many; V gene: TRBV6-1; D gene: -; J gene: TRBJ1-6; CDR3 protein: CASSEGGRSPLHF; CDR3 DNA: TGTGCCAGCAGTGAGGGGGGTAGATCACCCCTCCACTTT
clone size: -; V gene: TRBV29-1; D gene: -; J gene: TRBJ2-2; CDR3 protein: CSAGDRTNTGELFF; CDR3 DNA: TGCAGCGCTGGTGATAGGACAAACACCGGGGAGCTGTTTTTT
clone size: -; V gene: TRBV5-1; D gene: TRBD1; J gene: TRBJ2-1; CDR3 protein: CASRRTGAPLRSYNEQFF; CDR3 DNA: TGCGCCAGCAGAAGGACAGGGGCACCTCTTCGCTCCTACAATGAGCAGTTCTTC
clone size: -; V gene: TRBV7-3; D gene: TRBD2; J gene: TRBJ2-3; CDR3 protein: CASSLLAGATDTQYF; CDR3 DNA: TGTGCCAGCAGCTTGCTAGCGGGAGCCACAGATACGCAGTATTTT
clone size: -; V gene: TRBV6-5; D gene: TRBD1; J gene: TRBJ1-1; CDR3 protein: CASSTDRVWAEAFF; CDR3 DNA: TGTGCCAGCAGTACCGACAGGGTGTGGGCTGAAGCTTTCTTT
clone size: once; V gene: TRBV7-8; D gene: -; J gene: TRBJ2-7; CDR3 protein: CASSLAVEQGSYEQYF; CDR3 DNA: TGTGCCAGCAGCTTAGCGGTTGAACAGGGATCCTACGAGCAGTACTTC
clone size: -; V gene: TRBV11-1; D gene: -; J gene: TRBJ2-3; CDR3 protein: CASSLVSGSTDTQYF; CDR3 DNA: TGTGCCAGCAGCTTAGTATCCGGGAGCACAGATACGCAGTATTTT
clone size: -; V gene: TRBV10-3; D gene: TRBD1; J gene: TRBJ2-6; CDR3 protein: CATGTGTGVSGANVLTF; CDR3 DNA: TGTGCCACCGGAACCGGGACAGGGGTCTCTGGGGCCAACGTCCTGACTTTC
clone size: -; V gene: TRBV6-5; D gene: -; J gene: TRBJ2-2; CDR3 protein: CASFSGTGELFF; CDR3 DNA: TGTGCCAGCTTCTCGGGCACCGGGGAGCTGTTTTTT
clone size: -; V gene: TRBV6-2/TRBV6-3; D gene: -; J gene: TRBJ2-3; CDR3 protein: CASSYSWDSPSTDTQYF; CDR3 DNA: TGTGCCAGCAGTTACTCTTGGGACTCCCCTAGCACAGATACGCAGTATTTT
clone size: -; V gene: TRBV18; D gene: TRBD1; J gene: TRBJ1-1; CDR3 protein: CASSRRDSNTEAFF; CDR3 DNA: TGTGCCAGCTCACGACGGGACAGTAACACTGAAGCTTTCTTT